This TCR beta chain was identified in a study of high-grade serous ovarian cancer treatment subgroups. Study summary: Each sample yielded on average about 7,000 unique TCR beta rearrangements from around 14,000 reads. Findings of the study overall: Different patients shared almost no repertoire; same-patient tumors shared 0.11 to 0.79.

Germline V CDR1 and CDR2: SGHDT, YYEEEE. Trimming pared 4 bases from V and 4 bases from J, leaving 9 bases between. The CDR3 is 12 residues long. TCRdb's table, derived via immunoSEQ multiplex PCR, lists solely in-frame clones and lacks some. This sample has more than 150 clones; about 61% occur once, and the top ten carry more than 25%. A note on this clone: Its antigen is unidentified.

Tumor samples were taken before definitive surgery or chemotherapy. The sequence derives from a human donor with high-grade serous ovarian cancer. Sequences were obtained from tumor tissue. The genes are TRBV5-6 and TRBJ2-7, with D unresolved. CDR3 DNA sequence: TGTGCCAGCAGCATCGCCCGGTACGAGCAGTACTTC. Protein product: CASSIARYEQYF.